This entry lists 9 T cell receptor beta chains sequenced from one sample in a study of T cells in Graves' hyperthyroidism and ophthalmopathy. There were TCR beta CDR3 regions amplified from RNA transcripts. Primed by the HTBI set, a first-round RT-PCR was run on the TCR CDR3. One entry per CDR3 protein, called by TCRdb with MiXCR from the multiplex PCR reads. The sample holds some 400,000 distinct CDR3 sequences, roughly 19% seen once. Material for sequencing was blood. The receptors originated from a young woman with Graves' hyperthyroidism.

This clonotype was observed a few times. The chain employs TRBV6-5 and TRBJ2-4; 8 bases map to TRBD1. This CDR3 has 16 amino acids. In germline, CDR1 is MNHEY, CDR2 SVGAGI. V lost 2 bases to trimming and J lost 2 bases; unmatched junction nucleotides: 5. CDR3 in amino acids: CASSYERTGSKNIQYF. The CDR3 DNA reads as TGTGCCAGCAGTTACGAGAGGACAGGGTCCAAAAACATTCAGTACTTC.

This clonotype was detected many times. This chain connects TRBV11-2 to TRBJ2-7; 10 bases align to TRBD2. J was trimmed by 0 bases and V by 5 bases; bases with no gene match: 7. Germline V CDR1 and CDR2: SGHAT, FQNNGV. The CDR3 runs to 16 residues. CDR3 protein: CASSRSRTSGSYEQYF. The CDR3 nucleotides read TGTGCCAGCAGCCGCTCCCGGACTAGCGGCTCCTACGAGCAGTACTTC.

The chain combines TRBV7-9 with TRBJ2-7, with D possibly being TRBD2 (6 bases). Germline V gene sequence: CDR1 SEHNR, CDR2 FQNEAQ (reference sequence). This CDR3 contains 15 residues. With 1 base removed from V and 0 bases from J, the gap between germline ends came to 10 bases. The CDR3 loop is CASSLGGVSSYEQYF. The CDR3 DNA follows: TGTGCCAGCAGCTTAGGCGGGGTCAGCTCCTACGAGCAGTACTTC.

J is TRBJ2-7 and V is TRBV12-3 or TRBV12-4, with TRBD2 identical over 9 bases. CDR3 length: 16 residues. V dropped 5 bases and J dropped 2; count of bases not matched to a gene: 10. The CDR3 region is CASSPSGGTSTYEQYF. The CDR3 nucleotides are TGTGCCAGCAGTCCCAGCGGGGGGACCTCCACCTACGAGCAGTACTTC.

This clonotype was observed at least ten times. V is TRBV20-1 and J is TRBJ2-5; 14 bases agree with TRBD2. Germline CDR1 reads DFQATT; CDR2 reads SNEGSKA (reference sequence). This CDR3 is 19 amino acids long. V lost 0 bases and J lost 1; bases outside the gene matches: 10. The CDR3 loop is CSARDPTGTSGGPQETQYF. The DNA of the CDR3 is TGCAGTGCTAGAGATCCTACGGGGACTAGCGGGGGCCCCCAAGAGACCCAGTACTTC.

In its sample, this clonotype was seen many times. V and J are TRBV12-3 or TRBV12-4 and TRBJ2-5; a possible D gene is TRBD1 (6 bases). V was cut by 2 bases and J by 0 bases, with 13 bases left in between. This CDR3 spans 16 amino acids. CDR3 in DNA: TGTGCCAGCAGTTTAAACAGGGCCTTATACCAAGAGACCCAGTACTTC. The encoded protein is CASSLNRALYQETQYF.

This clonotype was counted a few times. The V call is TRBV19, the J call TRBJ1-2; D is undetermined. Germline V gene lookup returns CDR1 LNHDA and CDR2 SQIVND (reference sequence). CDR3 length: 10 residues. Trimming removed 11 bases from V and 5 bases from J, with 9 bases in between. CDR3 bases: TGTGCCTACTATGCATATGGCTACACCTTC. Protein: CAYYAYGYTF.

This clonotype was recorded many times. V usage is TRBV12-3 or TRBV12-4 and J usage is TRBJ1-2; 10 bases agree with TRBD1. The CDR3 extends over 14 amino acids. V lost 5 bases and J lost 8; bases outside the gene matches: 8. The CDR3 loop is CASSRQGAGGGYTF. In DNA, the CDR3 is TGTGCCAGCAGTAGACAGGGGGCAGGTGGAGGCTACACCTTC.

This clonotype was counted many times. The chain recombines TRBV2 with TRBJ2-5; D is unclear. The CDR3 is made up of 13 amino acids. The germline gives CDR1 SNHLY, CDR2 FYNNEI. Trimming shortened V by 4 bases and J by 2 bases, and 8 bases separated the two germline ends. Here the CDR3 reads CASSAPGQETQYF. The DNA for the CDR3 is TGTGCCAGCAGTGCGCCAGGACAAGAGACCCAGTACTTC.